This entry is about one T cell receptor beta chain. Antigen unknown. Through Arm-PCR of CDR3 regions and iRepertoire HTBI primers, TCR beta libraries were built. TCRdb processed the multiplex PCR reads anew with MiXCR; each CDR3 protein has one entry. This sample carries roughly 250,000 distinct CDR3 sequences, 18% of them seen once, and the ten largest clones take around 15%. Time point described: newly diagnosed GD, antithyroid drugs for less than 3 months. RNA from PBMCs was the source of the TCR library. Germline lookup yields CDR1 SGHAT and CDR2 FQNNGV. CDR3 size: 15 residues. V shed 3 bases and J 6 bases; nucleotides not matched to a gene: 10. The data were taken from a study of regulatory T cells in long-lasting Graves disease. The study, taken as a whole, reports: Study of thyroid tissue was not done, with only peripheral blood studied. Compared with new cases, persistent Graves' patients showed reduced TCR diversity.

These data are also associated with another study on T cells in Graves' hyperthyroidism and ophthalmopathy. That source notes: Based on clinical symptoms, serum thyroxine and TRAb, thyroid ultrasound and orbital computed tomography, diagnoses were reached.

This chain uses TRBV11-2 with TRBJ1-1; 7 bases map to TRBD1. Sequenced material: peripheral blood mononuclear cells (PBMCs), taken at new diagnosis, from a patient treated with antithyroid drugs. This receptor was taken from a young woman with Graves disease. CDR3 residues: CASSLGSGGIAEAFF. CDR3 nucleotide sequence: TGTGCCAGCAGCTTGGGCTCAGGGGGGATAGCTGAAGCTTTCTTT.